This T cell receptor beta chain was identified during a study of PD-1 blockade in classical Hodgkin lymphoma. Study-level results: Lower baseline TCR diversity marked trial partial responders and progressors. Reported findings placed baseline TCR diversity lower in newly diagnosed patients (compared with healthy donors). By cycle point C4D1, TCR diversity had risen significantly in CD4+ cells (but not CD8+ cells). No one has yet defined what causes the repertoire differences, which may be disease activity or prior therapy.

Details on this clone: What it recognizes is unknown.

The time point: cycle 4 day 1 (C4D1), after five to seven weeks of nivolumab. Following autologous stem cell transplantation, relapse occurred in every patient, and exposure to brentuximab vedotin varied. Magnetic negative selection was used to purify CD4+ T cells from thawed PBMCs. TCRdb keeps only in-frame clones here, not all; method: immunoSEQ multiplex PCR. The sample comprises 20,000 or so clones, roughly 83% of which are singletons, and roughly 2.7% rests with the top ten. V trimming: 1 base; J trimming: 7 bases; junction bases outside the gene matches: 7. CDR1 and CDR2 from the germline V gene are SGHAT and FQNNGV. The CDR3 spans 15 residues.

This specimen consisted of CD4+ T cells from blood, obtained before the fourth cycle of nivolumab. V is TRBV11-2 and J is TRBJ2-1; the match to TRBD2 covers 7 bases. The clonotype originates from a human donor with classical Hodgkin lymphoma. The CDR3 here is CASSLVAGVGNEQFF. CDR3 bases: TGTGCCAGCAGCTTAGTTGCGGGAGTCGGTAATGAGCAGTTCTTC.